What follows is one T cell receptor beta chain and its context. V was shortened by 4 bases and J by 7 bases, with 17 bases between the two germline ends. Germline V gives CDR1 MNHEY, CDR2 SVGEGT. The CDR3 contains 15 residues. Researchers sorted participants into cohorts using their self-reported clinical history. Profiled with immunoSEQ multiplex PCR; TCRdb holds only in-frame clones, not every one. The sample lists 200,000 to 250,000 clones, 87% occurring once. The data were obtained in a study of blood T cell repertoires in COVID-19. Material for sequencing was PBMCs or T cells enriched from blood (not recorded which). The rearrangement joins TRBV6-2 or TRBV6-3 to TRBJ2-1, with a weak D call TRBD1 (5 bases). This TCR was recovered from a man younger than 35 with acute COVID-19. As DNA, the CDR3 is TGTGCCAGCAGTTTTGGCAGGGATCATATGAATGAGCAGTTCTTC. Amino acid sequence: CASSFGRDHMNEQFF.